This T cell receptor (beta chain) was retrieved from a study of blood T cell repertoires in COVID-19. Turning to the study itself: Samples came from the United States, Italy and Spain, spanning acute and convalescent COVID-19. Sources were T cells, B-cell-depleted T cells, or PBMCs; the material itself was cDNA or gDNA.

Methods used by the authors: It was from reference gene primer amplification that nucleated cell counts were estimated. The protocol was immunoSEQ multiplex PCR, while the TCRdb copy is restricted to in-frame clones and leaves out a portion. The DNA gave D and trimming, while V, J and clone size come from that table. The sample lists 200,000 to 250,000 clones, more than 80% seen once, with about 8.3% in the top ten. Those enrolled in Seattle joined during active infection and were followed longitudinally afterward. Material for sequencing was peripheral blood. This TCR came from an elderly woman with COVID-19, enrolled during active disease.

The CDR3 loop is CASSLEDAGRGYTF. The CDR3 region has the DNA TGTGCCAGCAGCTTGGAGGATGCGGGACGCGGCTACACCTTC. The V gene is TRBV5-5, the J gene TRBJ1-2; D might be TRBD1 (5 bases). This CDR3 spans 14 amino acids. Looked up from germline, CDR1 is SGHKS and CDR2 is YYEKEE (reference sequence). Trimming took off 0 bases at V and 8 bases at J, with 14 bases between the two ends.